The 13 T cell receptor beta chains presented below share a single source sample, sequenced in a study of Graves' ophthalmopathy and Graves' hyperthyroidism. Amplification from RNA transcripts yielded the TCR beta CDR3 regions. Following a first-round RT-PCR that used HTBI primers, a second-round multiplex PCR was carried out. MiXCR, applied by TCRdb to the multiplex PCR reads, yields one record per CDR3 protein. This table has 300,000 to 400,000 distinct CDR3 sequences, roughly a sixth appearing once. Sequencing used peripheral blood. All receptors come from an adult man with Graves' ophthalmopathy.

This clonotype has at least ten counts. CDR3 sequence: CASSRGRVYEQYF. In DNA form, the CDR3 reads TGTGCCAGCAGTAGGGGCAGGGTCTACGAGCAGTACTTC. The gene calls are TRBV6-2 or TRBV6-3 and TRBJ2-7; D is possibly TRBD1 (5 bases). Germline V gene lookup returns CDR1 MNHEY and CDR2 SVGEGT. The CDR3 is made up of 13 amino acids. Between the trimmed V and J ends, which lost 5 bases and 3 bases, there was a span of 11 bases.

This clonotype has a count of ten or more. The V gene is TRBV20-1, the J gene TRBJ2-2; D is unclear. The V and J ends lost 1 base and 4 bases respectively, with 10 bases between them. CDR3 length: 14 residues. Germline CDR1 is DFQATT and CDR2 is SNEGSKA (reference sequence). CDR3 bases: TGCAGTGCTAGAGGTGGGGTTTCCACCGGGGAGCTGTTTTTT. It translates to CSARGGVSTGELFF.

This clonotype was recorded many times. The CDR3 nucleotides are TGTGCCAGCAGCAGAAACCGGGACAGCGATTATAGCAATCAGCCCCAGCATTTT. It is translated as CASSRNRDSDYSNQPQHF. This sequence joins TRBV2 and TRBJ1-5; 7 positions agree with TRBD1. Losses at the gene ends were 6 bases for V and 0 bases for J; bases not matched to a gene: 14. The CDR3 has 18 amino acids. Germline-derived CDR1 and CDR2 are SNHLY and FYNNEI.

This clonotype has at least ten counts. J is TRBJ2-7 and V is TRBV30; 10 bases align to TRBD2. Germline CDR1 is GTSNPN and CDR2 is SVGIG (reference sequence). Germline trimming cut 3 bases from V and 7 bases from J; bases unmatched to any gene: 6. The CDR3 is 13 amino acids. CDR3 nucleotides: TGTGCCTGGAGGGCTAGCGGGAGCCGGGAGCAGTACTTC. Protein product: CAWRASGSREQYF.

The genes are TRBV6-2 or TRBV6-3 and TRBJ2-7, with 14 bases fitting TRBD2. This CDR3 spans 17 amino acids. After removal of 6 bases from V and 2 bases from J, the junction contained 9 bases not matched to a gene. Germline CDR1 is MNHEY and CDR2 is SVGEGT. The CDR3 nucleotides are TGTGCCAGCAGCCCTAGGACTAGCGGGAGGCCGACCTACGAGCAGTACTTC. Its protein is CASSPRTSGRPTYEQYF.

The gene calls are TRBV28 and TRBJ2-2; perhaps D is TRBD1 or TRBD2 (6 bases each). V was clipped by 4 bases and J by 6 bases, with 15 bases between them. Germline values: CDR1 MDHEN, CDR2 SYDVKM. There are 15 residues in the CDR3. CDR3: CASSSGGSWAGELFF. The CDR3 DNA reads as TGTGCCAGCAGTTCCGGGGGCTCGTGGGCCGGGGAGCTGTTTTTT. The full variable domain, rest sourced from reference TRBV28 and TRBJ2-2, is DVKVTQSSRYLVKRTGEKVFLECVQDMDHENMFWYRQDPGLGLRLIYFSYDVKMKEKGDIPEGYSVSREKKERFSLILESASTNQTSMYLCASSSGGSWAGELFFGEGSRLTVL.

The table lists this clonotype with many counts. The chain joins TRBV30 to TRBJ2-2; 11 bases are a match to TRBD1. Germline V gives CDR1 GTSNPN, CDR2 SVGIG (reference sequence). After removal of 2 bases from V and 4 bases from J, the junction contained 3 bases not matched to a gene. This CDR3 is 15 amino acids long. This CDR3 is CAWSPGTGGTGELFF. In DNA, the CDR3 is TGTGCCTGGAGTCCCGGGACAGGGGGCACCGGGGAGCTGTTTTTT.

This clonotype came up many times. This CDR3 is CSARTDDQETQYF. The CDR3 nucleotides are TGCAGTGCTAGGACCGATGACCAAGAGACCCAGTACTTC. V gene TRBV20-1 combines with J gene TRBJ2-5; D not certain. Germline loops: CDR1 DFQATT, CDR2 SNEGSKA (reference sequence). The germline V and J ends were trimmed by 3 bases and 0 bases, with 8 bases remaining between them. This CDR3 has 13 residues.

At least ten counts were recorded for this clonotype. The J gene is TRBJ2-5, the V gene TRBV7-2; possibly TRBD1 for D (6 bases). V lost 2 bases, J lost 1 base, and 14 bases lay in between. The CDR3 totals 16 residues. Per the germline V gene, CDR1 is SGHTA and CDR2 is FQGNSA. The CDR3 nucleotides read TGTGCCAGCAGCTTATCGTCTGGGGGCGGCCAAGAGACCCAGTACTTC. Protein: CASSLSSGGGQETQYF.

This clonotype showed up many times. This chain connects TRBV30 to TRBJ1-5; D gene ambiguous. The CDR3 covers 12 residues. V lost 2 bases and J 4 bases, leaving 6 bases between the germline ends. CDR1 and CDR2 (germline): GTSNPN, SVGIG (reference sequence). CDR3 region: CAWSSGNQPQHF. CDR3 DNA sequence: TGTGCCTGGAGTTCGGGGAATCAGCCCCAGCATTTT.

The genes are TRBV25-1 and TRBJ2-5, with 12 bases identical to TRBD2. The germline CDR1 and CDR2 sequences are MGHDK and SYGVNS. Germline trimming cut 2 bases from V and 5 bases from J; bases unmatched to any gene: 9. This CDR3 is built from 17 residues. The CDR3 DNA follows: TGTGCCAGCAGTGAACTGTCTAGCGGGAGGGTGGGGGAGACCCAGTACTTC. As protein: CASSELSSGRVGETQYF.

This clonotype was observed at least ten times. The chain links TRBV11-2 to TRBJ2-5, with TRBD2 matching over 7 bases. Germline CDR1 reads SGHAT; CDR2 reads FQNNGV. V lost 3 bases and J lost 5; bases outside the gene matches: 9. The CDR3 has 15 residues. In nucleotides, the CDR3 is TGTGCCAGCAGCTTCAGCGGGATGTTGTTGGAGACCCAGTACTTC. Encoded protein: CASSFSGMLLETQYF.

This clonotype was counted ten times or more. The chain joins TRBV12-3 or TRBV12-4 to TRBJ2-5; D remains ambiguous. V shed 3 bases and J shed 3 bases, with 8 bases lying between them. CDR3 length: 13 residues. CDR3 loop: CASSFGAKETQYF. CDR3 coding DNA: TGTGCCAGCAGTTTTGGAGCGAAAGAGACCCAGTACTTC.